Listed below are T cell receptor beta chains from one sample, sequenced in a study of cytomegalovirus exposure and HLA in healthy donors. Sequencing used immunoSEQ multiplex PCR; TCRdb keeps in-frame clones, though not all of them. The repertoire consists of some 120,000 clones, with 6.5% to 9.5% occurring once and the leading ten covering around 5.8%. What was sequenced was PBMCs. These TCRs come from a woman between 40 and 55 years old in good health and CMV-seropositive. Both conserved end residues are part of each CDR3. Each record gives: D gene, J gene, V gene, clone size, CDR3 DNA, CDR3 protein. A D gene is named only where the DNA matches it firmly. Not every row has a clone size; where given, it reads once, few, many or a size class.

>TRBD1|TRBJ1-1|TRBV29-1|.
TGCAGCGTAGAAACACAGGGGGGCACTGAAGCTTTCTTT
CSVETQGGTEAFF
>TRBD1|TRBJ2-3|TRBV19|.
TGTGCCAGCAGAGGACAGGGACCAGATACGCAGTATTTT
CASRGQGPDTQYF
>.|TRBJ1-1|TRBV6-5|few
TGTGCCAGCAGTTTACGAACAGGGAGAATGAACACTGAAGCTTTCTTT
CASSLRTGRMNTEAFF
>.|TRBJ1-2|TRBV7-3|few
TGTGCCAGCAGCCCGGACAGATCTAACTATGGCTACACCTTC
CASSPDRSNYGYTF
>.|TRBJ1-1|TRBV5-6|few
TGTGCCAGCAGCCTTCAGGGTCCGAACACTGAAGCTTTCTTT
CASSLQGPNTEAFF
>TRBD1|TRBJ2-7|TRBV6-1|few
TGTGCCAGCGTTACCGGGACAGGGGATTTAGGCGAGCAGTACTTC
CASVTGTGDLGEQYF
>.|TRBJ1-1|TRBV5-4|.
TGTGCCAGCAGCTCCAAGGAGGGATTGAACACTGAAGCTTTCTTT
CASSSKEGLNTEAFF
>.|TRBJ1-2|TRBV5-4|few
TGTGCCAGCAGTTATTGGACAGTCGGATATGGCTACACCTTC
CASSYWTVGYGYTF
>TRBD1|TRBJ2-3|TRBV7-9|.
TGTGCCAGCAGCTCCGGGACAGGGGACACAGATACGCAGTATTTT
CASSSGTGDTDTQYF
>.|TRBJ2-7|TRBV6-5|few
TGTGCCAGCAGTTACGTAGCAGGGGTCTACGAGCAGTACTTC
CASSYVAGVYEQYF
>.|TRBJ2-7|TRBV18|.
TGTGCCAGCTCACCCCCCCGGACGCCGGGACAAACCTACGAGCAGTACTTC
CASSPPRTPGQTYEQYF
>.|TRBJ1-2|TRBV6-1|.
TGTGCCAGCAGGGCTGGGGGGGTTCCGGATGGCTACACCTTC
CASRAGGVPDGYTF
>TRBD1|TRBJ2-2|TRBV6-4|.
TGTGCCAGCAGGACTGGGACAGCCGGGGAGCTGTTTTTT
CASRTGTAGELFF
>.|TRBJ1-2|TRBV2|.
TGTGCCAGCGTCCTTTCCTATGGCTACACCTTC
CASVLSYGYTF
>TRBD1|TRBJ2-2|TRBV30|few
TGTGCCTGGAGTGTTGGGACAGGGGGCAGCGGGGAGCTGTTTTTT
CAWSVGTGGSGELFF
>TRBD1|TRBJ1-1|TRBV28|few
TGTGCCAGCAGTCTCGTTGACAGGGGACGGAACACTGAAGCTTTCTTT
CASSLVDRGRNTEAFF
>.|TRBJ2-2|TRBV10-3|.
TGTGCCATCAGTGAGGAGAGCGCGAACACCGGGGAGCTGTTTTTT
CAISEESANTGELFF
>.|TRBJ2-1|TRBV7-9|many
TGTGCCAGCAGCCCTGTGACAGGCTATAGTGAGCAGTTCTTC
CASSPVTGYSEQFF
>TRBD2|TRBJ2-3|TRBV6-4|few
TGTGCCAGCAGTGACTTCACTAGCGGGGGAGCAGATACGCAGTATTTT
CASSDFTSGGADTQYF
>TRBD1|TRBJ2-2|TRBV18|few
TGTGCCAGCTCACCTACCACAGGGGGCCAGGGCACCGGGGAGCTGTTTTTT
CASSPTTGGQGTGELFF
>.|TRBJ2-4|TRBV4-1|.
TGCGCCAGCAGCCAAGGACCGGGGCAGGGGGCCAAAAACATTCAGTACTTC
CASSQGPGQGAKNIQYF
>TRBD1|TRBJ2-7|TRBV5-6|few
TGTGCCAGCAGCTTCGGACAGGGACTCTACGAGCAGTACTTC
CASSFGQGLYEQYF
>TRBD1|TRBJ1-2|TRBV5-1|few
TGCGCCAGCAGCGTCGGGACAGCCTCCTCTTATGGCTACACCTTC
CASSVGTASSYGYTF
>TRBD1|TRBJ1-2|TRBV30|few
TGTGCCTGGAGCGGGACAGTCGATCGTTACTATGGCTACACCTTC
CAWSGTVDRYYGYTF
>TRBD1|TRBJ2-1|TRBV5-4|few
TGTGCCAGCAGCTCCAGGGGGCGCTACAATGAGCAGTTCTTC
CASSSRGRYNEQFF
>.|TRBJ2-3|TRBV10-2|few
TGCGCCAGCAGTGATAGGTCGGGGCGACAGGACCACTCAGATACGCAGTATTTT
CASSDRSGRQDHSDTQYF
>.|TRBJ2-1|TRBV2|.
TGTGCCAGCAGTGAATCGCGACACAACTCTCATACTCCGTTCTTC
CASSESRHNSHTPFF
>TRBD1|TRBJ1-1|TRBV27|few
TGTGCCAGCAGTAAAAACAGGGGGACGGGTGACACTGAAGCTTTCTTT
CASSKNRGTGDTEAFF
>.|TRBJ2-3|TRBV6-5|.
TGTGCCAGCAGTTACTCTAGAGATACGCAGTATTTT
CASSYSRDTQYF
>.|TRBJ2-5|TRBV5-4|.
TGTGCCAGCAGCCCAAGTAGAGGGGGTGGGACCCAGTACTTC
CASSPSRGGGTQYF
>.|TRBJ2-2|TRBV5-1|.
TGCGCCAGCACTCGTGGACAAACGTCAGGGGAGCTGTTTTTT
CASTRGQTSGELFF
>TRBD1|TRBJ1-6|TRBV30|few
TGTGCCTGTATTCTGGACAGGGTATATTGGGGAGGATCACCCCTCCACTTT
CACILDRVYWGGSPLHF
>.|TRBJ1-3|TRBV11-2|.
TGTGCCAGCAGCTTAGGCAGCTCTGGAAACACCATATATTTT
CASSLGSSGNTIYF
>.|TRBJ2-3|TRBV19|few
TGTGCCAGTAGCTCCTTCGATGGGGGGGCGAGCACAGATACGCAGTATTTT
CASSSFDGGASTDTQYF
>.|TRBJ2-2|TRBV5-1|.
TGCGCCAGCAGCTTGACGGAGTCGAACACCGGGGAGCTGTTTTTT
CASSLTESNTGELFF
>TRBD1|TRBJ2-7|TRBV6-5|.
TGTGCCAGCAGTTACTCCAGGACAGGGGGTAACGAGCAGTACTTC
CASSYSRTGGNEQYF
>.|TRBJ1-5|TRBV28|few
TGTGCCAGCAGCCAGACCGGGACATACCAGCCCCAGCATTTT
CASSQTGTYQPQHF
>TRBD1|TRBJ2-3|TRBV11-3|.
TGTGCCAGCAGCTTAGGGGTAGGGGGCCCAGATACGCAGTATTTT
CASSLGVGGPDTQYF
>TRBD1|TRBJ1-5|TRBV7-9|few
TGTGCCAGCAGCAGCAAGCCTAGGACAGGGCGGAGAGAGCCCCAGCATTTT
CASSSKPRTGRREPQHF
>.|TRBJ1-6|TRBV5-1|few
TGCGCCAGCAGCTTGGGGCGGGGTGGGAATTCACCCCTCCACTTT
CASSLGRGGNSPLHF
>.|TRBJ2-7|TRBV6-5|few
TGTGCCAGCAGTTACACCACAGAATACGAGCAGTACTTC
CASSYTTEYEQYF
>TRBD2|TRBJ2-7|TRBV5-1|.
TGCGCCAGCAGCTTGGAGCCGGGGGGATACGAGCAGTACTTC
CASSLEPGGYEQYF
>.|TRBJ2-2|TRBV6-6|.
TGTGCCACCGATGGGGGGACCGGGGAGCTGTTTTTT
CATDGGTGELFF
>TRBD1|TRBJ2-7|TRBV7-9|few
TGTGCCAGCAGCTCCGACCTCCCGACAACAGGGGAAACGTACGAGCAGTACTTC
CASSSDLPTTGETYEQYF
>.|TRBJ1-2|TRBV25-1|few
TGTGCCAGCACCCCGGACAGTAATTATGGCTACACCTTC
CASTPDSNYGYTF
>TRBD2|TRBJ2-1|TRBV6-5|.
TGTGCCAGCAGAAAAAGCGGGGACCCCTTGGATGAGCAGTTCTTC
CASRKSGDPLDEQFF
>.|TRBJ1-1|TRBV11-3|few
TGTGCCAGCAGCTCAGGGGAAGCCAACACTGAAGCTTTCTTT
CASSSGEANTEAFF
>TRBD1|TRBJ1-2|TRBV27|.
TGTGCCAGCAGTTTAAACAGGGGGAACTATGGCTACACCTTC
CASSLNRGNYGYTF
>TRBD1|TRBJ2-2|TRBV11-2|few
TGTGCCAGCAGGCGGACAGGGGGGAGCACCGGGGAGCTGTTTTTT
CASRRTGGSTGELFF
>.|TRBJ1-5|TRBV18|.
TGTGCCAGCTCCCCTTACCCAGGGGATCAGCCCCAGCATTTT
CASSPYPGDQPQHF
>.|TRBJ2-1|TRBV4-2|.
TGTGCCAGCAGCCAAGATGGGAGCTTCTCCTACAATGAGCAGTTCTTC
CASSQDGSFSYNEQFF
>TRBD2|TRBJ2-3|TRBV6-4|few
TGTGCCAGCAGTCCCCGGACTAGCGGGGGGGCAGATACGCAGTATTTT
CASSPRTSGGADTQYF
>TRBD1|TRBJ1-2|TRBV11-2|.
TGTGCCAGCAGCTCCCCCCGGGACAGCCCTAACTATGGCTACACCTTC
CASSSPRDSPNYGYTF
>.|TRBJ1-1|TRBV11-2|few
TGTGCCAGCAGCTTAATGCCCAGAAACACTGAAGCTTTCTTT
CASSLMPRNTEAFF
>.|TRBJ2-7|TRBV18|.
TGTGCCAGCTCACGGGAGAACTACGAGCAGTACTTC
CASSRENYEQYF